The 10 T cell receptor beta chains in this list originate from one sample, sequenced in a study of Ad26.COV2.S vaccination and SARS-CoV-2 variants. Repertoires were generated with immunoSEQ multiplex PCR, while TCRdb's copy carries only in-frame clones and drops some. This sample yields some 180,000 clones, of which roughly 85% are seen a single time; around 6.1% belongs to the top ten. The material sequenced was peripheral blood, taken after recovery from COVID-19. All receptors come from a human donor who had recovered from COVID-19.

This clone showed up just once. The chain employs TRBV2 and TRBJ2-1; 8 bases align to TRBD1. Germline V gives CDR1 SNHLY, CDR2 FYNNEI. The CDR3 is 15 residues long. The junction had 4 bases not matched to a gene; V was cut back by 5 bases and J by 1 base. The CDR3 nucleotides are TGTGCCAGCAGTTATGACAGGGGATCCTACAATGAGCAGTTCTTC. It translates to CASSYDRGSYNEQFF. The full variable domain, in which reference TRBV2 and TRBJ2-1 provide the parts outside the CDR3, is EPEVTQTPSHQVTQMGQEVILRCVPISNHLYFYWYRQILGQKVEFLVSFYNNEISEKSEIFDDQFSVERPDGSNFTLKIRSTKLEDSAMYFCASSYDRGSYNEQFFGPGTRLTVL.

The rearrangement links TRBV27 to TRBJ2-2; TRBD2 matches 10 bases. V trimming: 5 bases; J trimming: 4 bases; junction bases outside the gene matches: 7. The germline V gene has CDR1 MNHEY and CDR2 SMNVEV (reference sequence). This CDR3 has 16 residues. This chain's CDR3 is CASSGLAGAGTGELFF. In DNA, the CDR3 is TGTGCCAGCAGTGGGCTAGCGGGAGCGGGCACCGGGGAGCTGTTTTTT.

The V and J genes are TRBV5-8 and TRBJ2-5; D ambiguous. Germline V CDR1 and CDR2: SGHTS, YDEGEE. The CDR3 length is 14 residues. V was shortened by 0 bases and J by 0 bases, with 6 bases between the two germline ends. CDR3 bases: TGTGCCAGCAGCTTGGGGGTGAACCAAGAGACCCAGTACTTC. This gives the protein CASSLGVNQETQYF.

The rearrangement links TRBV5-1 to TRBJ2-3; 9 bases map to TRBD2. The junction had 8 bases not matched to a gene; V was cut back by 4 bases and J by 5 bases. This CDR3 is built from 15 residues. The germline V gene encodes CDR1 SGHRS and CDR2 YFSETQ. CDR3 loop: CASSPQRGAVDTQYF. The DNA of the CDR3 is TGCGCCAGCAGCCCCCAGCGGGGGGCGGTAGATACGCAGTATTTT.

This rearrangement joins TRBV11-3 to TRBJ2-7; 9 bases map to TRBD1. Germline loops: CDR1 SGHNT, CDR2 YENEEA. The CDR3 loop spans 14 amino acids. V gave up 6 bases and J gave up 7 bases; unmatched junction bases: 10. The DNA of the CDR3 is TGTGCCAGCAGTTTCGGGACAGGGCTGGGGGAGCAGTACTTC. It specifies CASSFGTGLGEQYF.

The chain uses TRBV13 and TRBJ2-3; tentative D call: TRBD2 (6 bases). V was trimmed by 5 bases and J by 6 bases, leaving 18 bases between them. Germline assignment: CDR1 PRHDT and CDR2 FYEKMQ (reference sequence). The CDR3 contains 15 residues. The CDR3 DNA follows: TGTGCCAGCAGCCTTAGCGGATCTTGGCTGGATACGCAGTATTTT. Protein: CASSLSGSWLDTQYF.

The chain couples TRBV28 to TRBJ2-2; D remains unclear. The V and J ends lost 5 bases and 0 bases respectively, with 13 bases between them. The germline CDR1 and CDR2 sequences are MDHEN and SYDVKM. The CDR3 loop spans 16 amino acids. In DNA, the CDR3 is TGTGCCAGCAGTCCCCCCGAAAGCCCGAACACCGGGGAGCTGTTTTTT. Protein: CASSPPESPNTGELFF. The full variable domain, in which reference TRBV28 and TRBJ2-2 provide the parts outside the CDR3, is DVKVTQSSRYLVKRTGEKVFLECVQDMDHENMFWYRQDPGLGLRLIYFSYDVKMKEKGDIPEGYSVSREKKERFSLILESASTNQTSMYLCASSPPESPNTGELFFGEGSRLTVL.

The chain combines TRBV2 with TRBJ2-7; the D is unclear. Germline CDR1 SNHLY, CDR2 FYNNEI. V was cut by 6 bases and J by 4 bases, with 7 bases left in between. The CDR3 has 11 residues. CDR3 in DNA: TGTGCCAGCAGGTCGGGTTACGAGCAGTACTTC. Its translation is CASRSGYEQYF.

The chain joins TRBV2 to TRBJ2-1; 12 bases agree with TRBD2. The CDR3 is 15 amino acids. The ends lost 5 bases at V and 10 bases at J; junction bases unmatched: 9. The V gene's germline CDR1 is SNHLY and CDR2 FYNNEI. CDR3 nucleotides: TGTGCCAGCAGTTTTCTAGCGGGGGGGCCAGAGGAGCAGTTCTTC. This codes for CASSFLAGGPEEQFF.

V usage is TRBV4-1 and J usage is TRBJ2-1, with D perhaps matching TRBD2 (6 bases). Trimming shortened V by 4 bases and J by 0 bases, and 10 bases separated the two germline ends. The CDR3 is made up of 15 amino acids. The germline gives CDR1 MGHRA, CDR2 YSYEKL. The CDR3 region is CASSLSGSSYNEQFF. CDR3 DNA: TGCGCCAGCAGCCTTAGCGGCAGCTCCTACAATGAGCAGTTCTTC.